Sequencing of this TCR beta chain was carried out in a study of blood T cell repertoires in COVID-19. Overall study: Samples of COVID-19 (acute and convalescent) were obtained from the United States, Italy and Spain. Sources were T cells, B-cell-depleted T cells, or PBMCs; the material itself was cDNA or gDNA.

In the original processing: Cell counts per sample came from amplifying reference gene primers. Assay: immunoSEQ multiplex PCR; the TCRdb copy retains only in-frame clones and omits some. Clone size and V and J calls were adopted from that table, with D and trimming inferred from the DNA. The sample carries fewer than 110,000 clones, less than 90% recorded once. Sequencing used peripheral blood. This clonotype was sampled from a human donor in a cohort sampled during active COVID-19.

The CDR3 sequence is CASSLARAGAGELFF. The CDR3 DNA sequence: TGTGCCAGCAGCTTAGCGCGGGCAGGGGCCGGGGAGCTGTTTTTT. The rearrangement uses TRBV7-2 and TRBJ2-2; D is perhaps TRBD1 (6 bases). Germline assignment: CDR1 SGHTA and CDR2 FQGNSA. The CDR3 is 15 residues long. The germline V and J ends were trimmed by 0 bases and 6 bases, with 11 bases remaining between them.